The sequence of this TCR beta chain was determined in a study of circulating and synovial CD4+ cells in juvenile arthritis. Germline V CDR1 and CDR2: SEHNR, FQNEAQ (reference sequence). Between the trimmed V and J ends, which lost 5 bases and 8 bases, there was a span of 16 bases. This CDR3 has 14 amino acids. The data were produced by immunoSEQ multiplex PCR, yet TCRdb's version contains in-frame clones alone and is incomplete. The sample has about 34,000 clones; 95% to 96% are singletons. Sequenced input: CD4+ T cells from blood. This sequence was found in a human donor with juvenile idiopathic arthritis. The V gene is TRBV7-9, the J gene TRBJ2-1; tentative D call: TRBD2 (6 bases). CDR3 region: CASSRAGNWDEQFF. The DNA of the CDR3 is TGTGCCAGCAGCCGAGCGGGCAACTGGGATGAGCAGTTCTTC.